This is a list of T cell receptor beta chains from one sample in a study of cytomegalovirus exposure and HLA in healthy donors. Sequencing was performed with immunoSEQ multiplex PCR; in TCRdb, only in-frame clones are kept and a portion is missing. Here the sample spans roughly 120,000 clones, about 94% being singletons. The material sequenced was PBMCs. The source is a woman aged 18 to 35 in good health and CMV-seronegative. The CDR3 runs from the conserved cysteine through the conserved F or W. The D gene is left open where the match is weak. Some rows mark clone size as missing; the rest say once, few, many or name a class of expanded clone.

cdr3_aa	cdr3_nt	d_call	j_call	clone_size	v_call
CASSRPSGLNEQYF	TGTGCCAGCAGCCGTCCTAGCGGGCTCAACGAGCAGTACTTC	TRBD2	TRBJ2-7	few	TRBV5-6
CASKKDSIDTEAFF	TGTGCCAGCAAAAAGGACAGCATAGACACTGAAGCTTTCTTT	-	TRBJ1-1	-	TRBV4-2
CASSPPGGRNGYTF	TGTGCCAGCAGCCCTCCGGGGGGTCGAAATGGCTACACCTTC	-	TRBJ1-2	-	TRBV11-1
CASSDRVDSGYTF	TGTGCCAGTAGCGACAGGGTCGACAGTGGCTACACCTTC	TRBD1	TRBJ1-2	-	TRBV19
CASTRDSQPTDTQYF	TGTGCCAGCACCCGTGACAGCCAACCCACAGATACGCAGTATTTT	-	TRBJ2-3	-	TRBV28
CASSLAGPSYEQYF	TGTGCCAGCAGTCTTGCAGGGCCTTCCTACGAGCAGTACTTC	-	TRBJ2-7	-	TRBV28
CASSKVGWTGARNEQFF	TGTGCCAGCAGCAAAGTAGGGTGGACAGGGGCGCGCAATGAGCAGTTCTTC	-	TRBJ2-1	-	TRBV21-1
CASSREDQPQHF	TGTGCCAGCTCGCGGGAAGATCAGCCCCAGCATTTT	-	TRBJ1-5	-	TRBV18
CASSIIGGADSNQPQHF	TGTGCCAGTAGTATCATTGGGGGGGCCGACTCCAATCAGCCCCAGCATTTT	-	TRBJ1-5	-	TRBV19
CASSLRGRGTEAFF	TGTGCCAGCAGCTTAAGGGGTCGGGGGACTGAAGCTTTCTTT	-	TRBJ1-1	-	TRBV7-8
CASSLAVQEVDGYTF	TGTGCCAGCAGCTTAGCGGTCCAGGAGGTGGATGGCTACACCTTC	-	TRBJ1-2	-	TRBV7-9
CASISGTNLQETQYF	TGTGCCAGCATTTCCGGGACAAACCTCCAAGAGACCCAGTACTTC	-	TRBJ2-5	once	TRBV2
CASSLGGQGGTEAFF	TGTGCCAGCAGCTTAGGGGGACAGGGGGGCACTGAAGCTTTCTTT	TRBD1	TRBJ1-1	-	TRBV7-3
CASSGHRYTTNQPQHF	TGTGCCAGCAGCGGTCATAGGTATACTACTAATCAGCCCCAGCATTTT	-	TRBJ1-5	-	TRBV7-8
CASSQTSGDYNEQFF	TGCGCCAGCAGCCAAACTAGCGGTGACTACAATGAGCAGTTCTTC	TRBD2	TRBJ2-1	-	TRBV5-1
CASSDGGESTYEQYF	TGTGCCAGTTCAGACGGGGGGGAAAGCACCTACGAGCAGTACTTC	TRBD2	TRBJ2-7	-	TRBV19
CASSLMGGGYNEQFF	TGTGCCAGCAGCCTCATGGGGGGGGGATACAATGAGCAGTTCTTC	TRBD2	TRBJ2-1	-	TRBV7-3
CASSLYLVNTEAFF	TGTGCCAGCAGCTTATACTTAGTGAACACTGAAGCTTTCTTT	-	TRBJ1-1	-	TRBV11-2
CASSPGRENTGELFF	TGTGCCAGCAGCCCGGGGCGGGAGAACACCGGGGAGCTGTTTTTT	-	TRBJ2-2	-	TRBV7-3
CASSLQGQPQHF	TGTGCCAGTAGTCTACAGGGTCAGCCCCAGCATTTT	-	TRBJ1-5	-	TRBV19
CASSQPGQGNEQFF	TGCGCCAGCAGCCAACCAGGACAGGGCAATGAGCAGTTCTTC	TRBD1	TRBJ2-1	-	TRBV5-1
CASSRLAGAQETQYF	TGTGCCAGCAGTCGGCTAGCGGGAGCCCAAGAGACCCAGTACTTC	TRBD2	TRBJ2-5	-	TRBV27
CSAIVPHGGSNYGYTF	TGCAGCGCGATCGTTCCGCATGGAGGGTCTAACTATGGCTACACCTTC	-	TRBJ1-2	-	TRBV29-1
CAWSVRNRDGLF	TGTGCCTGGAGTGTACGGAACAGGGATGGACTCTTC	-	TRBJ2-1	-	TRBV30
CASSSLGRNYGYTF	TGTGCCAGCAGCTCACTGGGCAGAAACTATGGCTACACCTTC	-	TRBJ1-2	-	TRBV5-6
CATSLVGGQGHSYRRPYSNQPQHF	TGTGCCACCTCATTGGTCGGGGGACAGGGTCACTCTTACCGCCGCCCTTATAGCAATCAGCCCCAGCATTTT	TRBD1	TRBJ1-5	-	TRBV28
CASSITGGNQPQHF	TGTGCCAGTAGTATCACAGGGGGCAATCAGCCCCAGCATTTT	TRBD1	TRBJ1-5	-	TRBV19
CASSQVPASGRDTQYF	TGCGCCAGCAGCCAAGTCCCGGCTAGCGGGAGAGATACGCAGTATTTT	TRBD2	TRBJ2-3	-	TRBV4-1
CASSPQGGSLADTQYF	TGTGCCAGCAGCCCCCAAGGCGGGAGCCTGGCGGATACGCAGTATTTT	TRBD2	TRBJ2-3	-	TRBV9
CASSRTSGSPDTQYF	TGTGCCAGCAGCCGAACCTCGGGGTCCCCAGATACGCAGTATTTT	-	TRBJ2-3	-	TRBV5-4
CASSLPTTGIGNIQYF	TGCGCCAGCAGCTTGCCCACCACAGGGATCGGAAACATTCAGTACTTC	-	TRBJ2-4	-	TRBV5-1
CASRVRGGNEQFF	TGTGCCAGCAGGGTCCGGGGGGGCAATGAGCAGTTCTTC	TRBD2	TRBJ2-1	-	TRBV2
CASSPWTGIALGTGELFF	TGTGCCAGCAGTCCCTGGACAGGGATCGCACTAGGCACCGGGGAGCTGTTTTTT	TRBD1	TRBJ2-2	once	TRBV28
CASSIGQAGGYTF	TGTGCCAGTAGTATAGGACAGGCCGGTGGCTACACCTTC	-	TRBJ1-2	-	TRBV19
CASGTEVYGYTF	TGTGCCTCCGGGACAGAGGTATATGGCTACACCTTC	TRBD1	TRBJ1-2	once	TRBV30
CASTIGTGGTDTQYF	TGCGCCAGTACTATCGGGACAGGGGGCACAGATACGCAGTATTTT	TRBD1	TRBJ2-3	-	TRBV5-1
CASSLVIGDGYTF	TGTGCCAGCAGCTTAGTTATCGGGGATGGCTACACCTTC	-	TRBJ1-2	-	TRBV7-2
CASSYGPVYEQYF	TGTGCCAGCAGTTACGGGCCGGTCTACGAGCAGTACTTC	-	TRBJ2-7	-	TRBV6-5
CASRWTGGHEQYF	TGTGCCAGCAGATGGACAGGGGGCCACGAGCAGTACTTC	TRBD1	TRBJ2-7	-	TRBV2
CAWTQGARGYTF	TGTGCCTGGACCCAGGGGGCGCGAGGCTACACCTTC	TRBD1	TRBJ1-2	-	TRBV30
CASSSTMAGPTSSNTEAFF	TGCGCCAGCAGCTCCACTATGGCAGGGCCAACGTCTTCGAACACTGAAGCTTTCTTT	-	TRBJ1-1	-	TRBV4-1
CASSLVTGGNTQYF	TGTGCCAGCAGCTTAGTCACGGGGGGGAATACGCAGTATTTT	TRBD2	TRBJ2-3	-	TRBV7-9
CASNPPGQGLYEQYF	TGTGCCAGCAACCCACCGGGACAGGGGTTATACGAGCAGTACTTC	TRBD1	TRBJ2-7	-	TRBV28
CASSLTGEGSNQPQHF	TGTGCCAGCAGCTTGACCGGGGAAGGGAGCAATCAGCCCCAGCATTTT	-	TRBJ1-5	-	TRBV5-4
CASSFRRGRGVETQYF	TGTGCCAGCAGCTTTCGTCGCGGGAGAGGGGTAGAGACCCAGTACTTC	TRBD2	TRBJ2-5	-	TRBV7-2